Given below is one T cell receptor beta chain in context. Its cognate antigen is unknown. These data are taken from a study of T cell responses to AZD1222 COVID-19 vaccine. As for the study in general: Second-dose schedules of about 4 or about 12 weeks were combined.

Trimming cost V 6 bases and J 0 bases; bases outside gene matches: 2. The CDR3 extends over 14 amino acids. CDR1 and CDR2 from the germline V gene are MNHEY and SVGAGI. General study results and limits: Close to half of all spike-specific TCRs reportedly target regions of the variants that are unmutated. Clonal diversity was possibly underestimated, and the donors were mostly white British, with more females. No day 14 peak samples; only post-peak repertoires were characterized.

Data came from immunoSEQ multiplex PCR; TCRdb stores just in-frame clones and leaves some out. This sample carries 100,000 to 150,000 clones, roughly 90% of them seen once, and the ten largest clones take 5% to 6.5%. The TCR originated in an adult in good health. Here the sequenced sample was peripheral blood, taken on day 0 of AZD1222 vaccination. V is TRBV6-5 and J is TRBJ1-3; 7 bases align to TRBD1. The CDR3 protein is CASRTGPSGNTIYF. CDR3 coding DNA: TGTGCCAGCAGGACAGGGCCCTCTGGAAACACCATATATTTT.